One sample yielded the 20 T cell receptor beta chains listed below, sequenced in a study of control samples from healthy donors and cancer patients. The protocol was immunoSEQ multiplex PCR, while the TCRdb copy is restricted to in-frame clones and leaves out a portion. The sample records some 150,000 clones, around 94% being singletons. The sample was PBMCs. The source of these receptors is a man aged 55 to 70 with colorectal cancer.

This chain connects TRBV25-1 to TRBJ1-1, with D possibly matching TRBD1 (6 bases). Germline V CDR1 and CDR2: MGHDK, SYGVNS. The CDR3 consists of 17 residues. V shed 1 base and J shed 1 base, with 16 bases lying between them. The CDR3 DNA follows: TGTGCCAGCAGTGAATTGGGGGCGACAGCTCGGAACACTGAAGCTTTCTTT. It specifies CASSELGATARNTEAFF.

This chain connects TRBV19 to TRBJ1-2, with 7 bases matching TRBD1. V trimming: 3 bases; J trimming: 4 bases; junction bases outside the gene matches: 8. CDR1 and CDR2 from the germline V gene are LNHDA and SQIVND (reference sequence). This CDR3 is built from 15 residues. CDR3 DNA sequence: TGTGCCAGTAGTATGGCGGCAGGGGGAATCTATGGCTACACCTTC. It is translated as CASSMAAGGIYGYTF.

This chain uses TRBV6-1 with TRBJ1-5; D not certain. Germline CDR1 is MNHNS and CDR2 is SASEGT. The length of the CDR3 is 16 residues. V lost 2 bases, J lost 1 base, and 12 bases lay in between. The CDR3 DNA sequence: TGTGCCAGCAGTGAATCTACCAGCTTAAGCAATCAGCCCCAGCATTTT. Its protein is CASSESTSLSNQPQHF.

The J gene is TRBJ2-7, the V gene TRBV3-1 (or the pseudogene TRBV3-2); D gene uncertain. V dropped 1 base and J dropped 0 bases, with 10 bases sitting between them. CDR3 length equals 15 residues. Per germline, CDR1 LGHDT and CDR2 YNNKEL (reference sequence). The CDR3 region is CASSQASHSSYEQYF. The CDR3 DNA follows: TGTGCCAGCAGCCAAGCGAGTCATAGCTCCTACGAGCAGTACTTC.

This clone has only one observation. The V call is TRBV18, the J call TRBJ1-5, with D maybe TRBD1 (6 bases). The CDR3 runs to 15 residues. Germline V lookup: CDR1 KGHSH, CDR2 LQKENI. V shed 3 bases and J shed 5 bases, with 14 bases lying between them. The CDR3 coding sequence is TGTGCCAGCTCACCGTCGGGGGGCAGGGATCAGCCCCAGCATTTT. Amino acid sequence: CASSPSGGRDQPQHF.

The rearrangement links TRBV18 to TRBJ2-1; no definite D call. The CDR3 runs 13 residues. V shed 1 base and J shed 5 bases, with 6 bases lying between them. The germline gives CDR1 KGHSH, CDR2 LQKENI. The CDR3 DNA reads TGTGCCAGCTCACCACGCAAGAACAATGAGCAGTTCTTC. Protein product: CASSPRKNNEQFF.

The chain employs TRBV19 and TRBJ2-5; the match to TRBD2 covers 10 bases. Per the germline V gene, CDR1 is LNHDA and CDR2 is SQIVND (reference sequence). The CDR3 sequence is 15 residues long. J was trimmed by 5 bases and V by 7 bases; bases with no gene match: 10. The CDR3 is CASKGSGGAWETQYF. CDR3 DNA sequence: TGTGCCAGTAAGGGAAGCGGGGGGGCCTGGGAGACCCAGTACTTC.

The chain recombines TRBV30 with TRBJ2-3; D not certain. Germline CDR1 is GTSNPN and CDR2 is SVGIG (reference sequence). CDR3 length: 15 residues. V lost 3 bases, J lost 2 bases, and 15 bases lay in between. CDR3 in DNA: TGTGCCTGGAGCCCGGGTATGGGTTTCACAGATACGCAGTATTTT. Translation gives CAWSPGMGFTDTQYF.

The chain links TRBV5-4 to TRBJ2-1; D uncertain. Germline V gene data show CDR1 as SGHNT and CDR2 as YYREEE (reference sequence). This CDR3 contains 15 residues. The V end lost 0 bases, the J end lost 0 bases, and 7 bases lay between the germline ends. CDR3 sequence (DNA): TGTGCCAGCAGCTTGGACGCGAGCTCCTACAATGAGCAGTTCTTC. It is translated as CASSLDASSYNEQFF.

The V and J genes are TRBV30 and TRBJ1-2; D gene ambiguous. The CDR3 consists of 14 residues. Germline V gene sequence: CDR1 GTSNPN, CDR2 SVGIG (reference sequence). The germline V and J ends were trimmed by 2 bases and 6 bases, with 16 bases remaining between them. As DNA, the CDR3 is TGTGCCTGGAGTCCTTCCGGGAGAAGGGATGGCTACACCTTC. Translating gives CAWSPSGRRDGYTF.

This clone has a single count. V gene TRBV29-1 combines with J gene TRBJ1-1, with 12 bases that match TRBD1. The CDR3 length is 14 residues. Per the germline V gene, CDR1 is SQVTM and CDR2 is ANQGSEA. The ends lost 5 bases at V and 5 bases at J; junction bases unmatched: 6. The CDR3: CSVSGQGAGTEAFF. As DNA, the CDR3 is TGCAGCGTTTCGGGACAGGGGGCAGGGACTGAAGCTTTCTTT.

DNA for the CDR3: TGTGCCAGCAGCCCTATGGGTAGCACAGATACGCAGTATTTT. Translated: CASSPMGSTDTQYF. The genes are TRBV27 and TRBJ2-3; D not resolved. Per germline, CDR1 MNHEY and CDR2 SMNVEV (reference sequence). The CDR3 sequence is 14 residues long. The V end was cut by 6 bases, the J end by 0 bases, with 10 bases between.

The chain couples TRBV6-5 to TRBJ1-1, with D maybe TRBD1 (6 bases). CDR1 MNHEY and CDR2 SVGAGI come from the germline V gene. The CDR3 is made up of 14 amino acids. Trimming took 4 bases from V and 4 from J, leaving 13 bases between them. The CDR3 DNA follows: TGTGCCAGCAGTTCTTTTAGGGGGGGCACTGAAGCTTTCTTT. Protein sequence: CASSSFRGGTEAFF.

The chain uses TRBV4-1 and TRBJ2-6, with D hard to call. V was shortened by 1 base and J by 0 bases, with 4 bases between the two germline ends. Germline loops: CDR1 MGHRA, CDR2 YSYEKL. The CDR3 has 15 residues. The CDR3 protein is CASSQGRSGANVLTF. The CDR3 DNA sequence: TGCGCCAGCAGCCAAGGGCGCTCTGGGGCCAACGTCCTGACTTTC.

The chain is built from TRBV27 and TRBJ2-7; 8 positions match TRBD1. The V segment lost 8 bases and the J segment 5 bases; nucleotides outside the gene matches: 11. Germline V gene data show CDR1 as MNHEY and CDR2 as SMNVEV (reference sequence). This CDR3 region has 14 residues. DNA of the CDR3: TGTGCCAGCGGAAGTTGGACAGGGCTCCACGAGCAGTACTTC. It is translated as CASGSWTGLHEQYF.

The chain uses TRBV4-3 and TRBJ1-1; TRBD1 matches at 8 bases. The CDR3 is made up of 14 amino acids. CDR1 is LGHNA and CDR2 is YSLEER in the germline V gene. V was pared by 4 bases and J by 4 bases, with 5 bases of the junction left unmatched. CDR3 residues: CASSLWTGSTEAFF. The CDR3 bases are TGCGCCAGCAGCCTTTGGACAGGGAGCACTGAAGCTTTCTTT.

The chain combines TRBV5-1 with TRBJ2-7, with a weak D call TRBD2 (6 bases). The length of the CDR3 is 12 residues. Germline assignment: CDR1 SGHRS and CDR2 YFSETQ. V was trimmed by 1 base and J by 5 bases, leaving 7 bases between them. This chain's CDR3 is CASSLTGDEQYF. DNA of the CDR3: TGCGCCAGCAGCTTGACGGGGGACGAGCAGTACTTC.

The chain is built from TRBV19 and TRBJ2-2, with 8 bases that match TRBD1. The V segment lost 8 bases and the J segment 3 bases; nucleotides outside the gene matches: 2. The CDR3 has 13 residues. Germline V CDR1 and CDR2: LNHDA, SQIVND (reference sequence). CDR3 nucleotides: TGTGCCAGTTTGGACAGGGACACCGGGGAGCTGTTTTTT. This gives the protein CASLDRDTGELFF.

The rearrangement links TRBV25-1 to TRBJ1-4; D gene ambiguous. Trimming removed 1 base from V and 0 bases from J, with 6 bases in between. CDR3 length: 15 residues. CDR1 MGHDK and CDR2 SYGVNS come from the germline V gene. The CDR3 sequence: CASSESVSTNEKLFF. CDR3 DNA: TGTGCCAGCAGTGAATCGGTATCAACTAATGAAAAACTGTTTTTT.

This clone was observed a single time. J is TRBJ2-2 and V is TRBV11-1; D is unresolved. The CDR3 spans 17 residues. Germline values: CDR1 SGHAT, CDR2 FQDESV (reference sequence). The V gene lost 0 bases and the J gene lost 0 bases, with 11 bases spanning the gap. The CDR3 DNA reads as TGTGCCAGCAGCTTAGCAGAGTTGACCTCGAACACCGGGGAGCTGTTTTTT. The encoded protein is CASSLAELTSNTGELFF. The full variable domain, rest sourced from reference TRBV11-1 and TRBJ2-2, is EAEVAQSPRYKITEKSQAVAFWCDPISGHATLYWYRQILGQGPELLVQFQDESVVDDSQLPKDRFSAERLKGVDSTLKIQPAELGDSAMYLCASSLAELTSNTGELFFGEGSRLTVL.